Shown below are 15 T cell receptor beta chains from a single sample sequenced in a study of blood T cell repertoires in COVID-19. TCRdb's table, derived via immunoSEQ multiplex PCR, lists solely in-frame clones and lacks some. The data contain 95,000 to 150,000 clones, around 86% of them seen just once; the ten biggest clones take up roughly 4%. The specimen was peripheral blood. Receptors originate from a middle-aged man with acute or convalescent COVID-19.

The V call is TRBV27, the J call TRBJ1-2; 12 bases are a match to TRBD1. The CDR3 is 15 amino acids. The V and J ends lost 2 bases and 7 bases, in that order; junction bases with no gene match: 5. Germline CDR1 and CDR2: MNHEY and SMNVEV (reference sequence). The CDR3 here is CASSLGGQGAGGYTF. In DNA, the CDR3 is TGTGCCAGCAGTTTAGGGGGACAGGGGGCAGGTGGCTACACCTTC.

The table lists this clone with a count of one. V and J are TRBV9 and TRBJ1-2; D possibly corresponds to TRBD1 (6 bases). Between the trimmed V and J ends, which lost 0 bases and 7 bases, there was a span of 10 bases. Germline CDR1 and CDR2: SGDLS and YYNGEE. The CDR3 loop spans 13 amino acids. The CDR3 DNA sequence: TGTGCCAGCAGCGTAGAGGGGGAGCCTGGCTACACCTTC. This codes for CASSVEGEPGYTF. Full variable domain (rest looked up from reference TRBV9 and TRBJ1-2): DSGVTQTPKHLITATGQRVTLRCSPRSGDLSVYWYQQSLDQGLQFLIQYYNGEERAKGNILERFSAQQFPDLHSELNLSSLELGDSALYFCASSVEGEPGYTFGSGTRLTVV.

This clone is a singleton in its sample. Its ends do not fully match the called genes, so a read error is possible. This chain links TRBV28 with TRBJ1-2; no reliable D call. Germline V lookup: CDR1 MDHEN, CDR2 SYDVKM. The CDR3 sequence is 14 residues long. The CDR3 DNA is TGTGCCAGCAGCTTATCCGGGGCTAACTATGGCTACACCTTC. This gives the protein CASSLSGANYGYTF.

The CDR3: CASSSSGTGRSLAYEQYF. The CDR3 DNA reads as TGTGCCAGCAGTTCCTCCGGGACAGGGCGCTCCTTAGCCTACGAGCAGTACTTC. The genes are TRBV7-2 and TRBJ2-7; 9 bases map to TRBD1. This CDR3 comprises 18 residues. V trimming: 6 bases; J trimming: 2 bases; junction bases outside the gene matches: 17. Germline lookup yields CDR1 SGHTA and CDR2 FQGNSA. Full variable domain (missing parts from reference TRBV7-2 and TRBJ2-7): GAGVSQSPSNKVTEKGKDVELRCDPISGHTALYWYRQSLGQGLEFLIYFQGNSAPDKSGLPSDRFSAERTGGSVSTLTIQRTQQEDSAVYLCASSSSGTGRSLAYEQYFGPGTRLTVT.

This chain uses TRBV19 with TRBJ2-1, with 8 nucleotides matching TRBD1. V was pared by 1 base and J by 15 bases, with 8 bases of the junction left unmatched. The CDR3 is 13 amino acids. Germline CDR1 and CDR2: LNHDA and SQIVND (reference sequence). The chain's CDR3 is CASSIGPTGVSFF. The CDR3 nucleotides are TGTGCCAGTAGTATAGGCCCGACAGGGGTCTCGTTCTTC.

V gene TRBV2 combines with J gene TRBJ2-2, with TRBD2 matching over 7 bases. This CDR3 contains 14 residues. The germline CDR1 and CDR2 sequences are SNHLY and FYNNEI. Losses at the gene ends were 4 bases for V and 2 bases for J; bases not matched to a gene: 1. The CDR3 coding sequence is TGTGCCAGCAGTGGGACTAGTAACACCGGGGAGCTGTTTTTT. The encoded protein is CASSGTSNTGELFF.

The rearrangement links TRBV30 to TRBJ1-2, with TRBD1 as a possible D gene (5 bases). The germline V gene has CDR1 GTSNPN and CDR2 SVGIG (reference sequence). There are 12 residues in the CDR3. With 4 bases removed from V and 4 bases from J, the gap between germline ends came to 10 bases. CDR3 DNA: TGTGCCTGGACTCGGGGGACCTATGGCTACACCTTC. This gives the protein CAWTRGTYGYTF. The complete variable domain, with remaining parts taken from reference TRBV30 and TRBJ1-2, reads SQTIHQWPATLVQPVGSPLSLECTVEGTSNPNLYWYRQAAGRGLQLLFYSVGIGQISSEVPQNLSASRPQDRQFILSSKKLLLSDSGFYLCAWTRGTYGYTFGSGTRLTVV.

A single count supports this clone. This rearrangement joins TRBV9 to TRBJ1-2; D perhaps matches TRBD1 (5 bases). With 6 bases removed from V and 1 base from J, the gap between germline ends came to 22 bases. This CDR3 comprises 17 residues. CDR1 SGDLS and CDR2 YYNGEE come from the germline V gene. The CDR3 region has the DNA TGTGCCAGCACCCGAGGGGAGGTGGGGTCGGGTAACTATGGCTACACCTTC. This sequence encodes CASTRGEVGSGNYGYTF.

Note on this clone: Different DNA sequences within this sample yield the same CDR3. The DNA of the CDR3 is TGTGCCAGCAGCTTAAACAGCAATTCACCCCTCCACTTT. Translation: CASSLNSNSPLHF. The rearrangement joins TRBV11-3 to TRBJ1-6, with no clear D. Germline CDR1 SGHNT, CDR2 YENEEA. This CDR3 is built from 13 residues. The V end lost 2 bases, the J end lost 7 bases, and 6 bases lay between the germline ends. Together with reference TRBV11-3 and TRBJ1-6, the CDR3 gives the full variable domain: EAGVVQSPRYKIIEKKQPVAFWCNPISGHNTLYWYLQNLGQGPELLIRYENEEAVDDSQLPKDRFSAERLKGVDSTLKIQPAELGDSAVYLCASSLNSNSPLHFGNGTRLTVT.

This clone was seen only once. CDR3 sequence: CASSLEGTGSYGYTF. In nucleotides, the CDR3 is TGCGCCAGCAGCTTGGAAGGGACAGGGAGCTATGGCTACACCTTC. The chain links TRBV5-1 to TRBJ1-2, with 9 bases identical to TRBD1. The V segment lost 0 bases and the J segment 4 bases; nucleotides outside the gene matches: 4. Germline values: CDR1 SGHRS, CDR2 YFSETQ. The CDR3 is made up of 15 amino acids.

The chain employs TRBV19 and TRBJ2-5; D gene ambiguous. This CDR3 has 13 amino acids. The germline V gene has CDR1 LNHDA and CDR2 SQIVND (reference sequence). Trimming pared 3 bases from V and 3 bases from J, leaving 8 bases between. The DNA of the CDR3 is TGTGCCAGTAGTATCTACCTAAAAGAGACCCAGTACTTC. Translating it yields CASSIYLKETQYF.

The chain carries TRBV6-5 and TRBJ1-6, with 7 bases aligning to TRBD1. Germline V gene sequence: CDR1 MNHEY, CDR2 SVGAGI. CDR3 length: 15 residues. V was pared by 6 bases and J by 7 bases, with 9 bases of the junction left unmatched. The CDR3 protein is CASRTGWPPNSPLHF. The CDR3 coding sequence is TGTGCCAGCAGGACAGGGTGGCCTCCAAATTCACCCCTCCACTTT.

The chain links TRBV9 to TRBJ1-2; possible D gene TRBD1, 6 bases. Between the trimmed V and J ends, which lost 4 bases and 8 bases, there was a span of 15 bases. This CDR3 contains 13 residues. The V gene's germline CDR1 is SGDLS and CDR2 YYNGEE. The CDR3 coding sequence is TGTGCCAGCAGCCCCTGGGAGGGGACAGGCTACACCTTC. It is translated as CASSPWEGTGYTF.

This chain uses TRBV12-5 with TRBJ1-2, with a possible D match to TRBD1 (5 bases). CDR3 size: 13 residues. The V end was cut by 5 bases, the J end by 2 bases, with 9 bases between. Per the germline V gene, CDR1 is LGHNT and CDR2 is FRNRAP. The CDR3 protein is CASGQGLNYGYTF. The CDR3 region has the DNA TGTGCTAGTGGTCAGGGTTTAAACTATGGCTACACCTTC.

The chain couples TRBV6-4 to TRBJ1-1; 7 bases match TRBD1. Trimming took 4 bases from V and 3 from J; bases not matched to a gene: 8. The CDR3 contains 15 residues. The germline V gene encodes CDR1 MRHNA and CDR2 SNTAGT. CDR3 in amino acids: CASSARQGSDTEAFF. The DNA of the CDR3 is TGTGCCAGCAGTGCCCGACAGGGTTCGGACACTGAAGCTTTCTTT.